Following are 8 T cell receptor beta chains from one sample sequenced in a study of T cells in Graves' hyperthyroidism and ophthalmopathy. TCR beta CDR3 regions were amplified from RNA transcripts. HTBI primers were the set used in a first-round RT-PCR of the TCR CDR3. TCRdb ran MiXCR on the multiplex PCR reads and lists one entry per CDR3 protein. Here the sample spans 250,000 to 300,000 distinct CDR3 sequences, roughly 15% being singletons. Sequencing was performed on blood. Receptors were obtained from a woman aged 45-59 years with Graves' hyperthyroidism that later progressed to Graves' ophthalmopathy.

This clonotype came up many times. The chain is built from TRBV12-3 or TRBV12-4 and TRBJ1-2, with D tentatively TRBD1 (5 bases). This CDR3 spans 14 amino acids. Trimming removed 6 bases from V and 7 bases from J, with 18 bases in between. CDR3 in DNA: TGTGCCAGCAGCCTCTACGACAGCCTTGTTGGCTACACCTTC. Its translation: CASSLYDSLVGYTF.

In its sample, this clonotype was seen a few times. The chain combines TRBV2 with TRBJ2-2; TRBD2 aligns across 8 bases. This CDR3 is 16 amino acids long. Trimming at V came to 4 bases and at J to 4 bases, leaving 8 bases not matched to a gene. Germline V gives CDR1 SNHLY, CDR2 FYNNEI. The CDR3 protein is CASSVGGRRGTGELFF. In nucleotides, the CDR3 is TGTGCCAGCAGTGTAGGCGGGAGGAGGGGCACCGGGGAGCTGTTTTTT.

There are a few counts of this clonotype. The chain uses TRBV18 and TRBJ1-3; D perhaps matches TRBD1 (5 bases). Deletions cut 6 bases from V and 0 bases from J, with 18 bases between. CDR3 length: 17 residues. In germline, CDR1 is KGHSH, CDR2 LQKENI. The CDR3 DNA follows: TGTGCCAGCTCCCCGACCCGGGACCGATTCTCTGGAAACACCATATATTTT. Amino acid sequence: CASSPTRDRFSGNTIYF.

This clonotype showed up many times. This chain connects TRBV20-1 to TRBJ2-3, with D possibly called TRBD1 or TRBD2 (5 bases each). V lost 6 bases and J 3 bases, leaving 19 bases between the germline ends. Germline CDR1 reads DFQATT; CDR2 reads SNEGSKA (reference sequence). This CDR3 is 15 amino acids long. CDR3 protein: CSAPRGAKRTDTQYF. In DNA, the CDR3 is TGCAGTGCCCCGAGAGGGGCGAAGCGGACAGATACGCAGTATTTT.

This clonotype has at least ten counts. The chain combines TRBV20-1 with TRBJ2-7, with 9 bases matching TRBD2. Unmatched junction bases numbered 5, after V lost 6 bases and J lost 2 bases. The CDR3 is 13 amino acids. Looked up from germline, CDR1 is DFQATT and CDR2 is SNEGSKA (reference sequence). CDR3 sequence: CSARSGSPYEQYF. DNA for the CDR3: TGCAGTGCCCGTAGCGGGAGTCCCTACGAGCAGTACTTC.

Many counts were recorded for this clonotype. The chain is built from TRBV5-1 and TRBJ1-2; D may be TRBD1 (6 bases). The V end lost 4 bases, the J end lost 6 bases, and 19 bases lay between the germline ends. The CDR3 covers 15 residues. Germline CDR1 and CDR2: SGHRS and YFSETQ. CDR3 nucleotide sequence: TGCGCCAGCAGCCTCATGACAGGTGGGACGGATGGCTACACCTTC. Translation: CASSLMTGGTDGYTF.

This clonotype showed up many times. The chain uses TRBV20-1 and TRBJ2-1; 13 bases are shared with TRBD2. The trim removed 4 bases at V and 4 bases at J, leaving 7 bases unmatched. Germline CDR1 reads DFQATT; CDR2 reads SNEGSKA (reference sequence). The CDR3 runs 16 residues. CDR3 DNA: TGCAGTGCTACCCCGGGACTAGCGGGATATTACAATGAGCAGTTCTTC. The encoded protein is CSATPGLAGYYNEQFF.

This clonotype has a count of ten or more. The rearrangement links TRBV28 to TRBJ2-3, with D uncertain. CDR1 is MDHEN and CDR2 is SYDVKM in the germline V gene. Trimming cost V 7 bases and J 1 base, with 9 bases left between them. The CDR3 loop spans 13 amino acids. CDR3 bases: TGTGCCAGCAAGTACCGGGGCACAGATACGCAGTATTTT. It codes for CASKYRGTDTQYF.